These 9 T cell receptor beta chains originate from one sample sequenced in a study of shared clonotypes between healthy human individuals. Libraries were prepared by immunoSEQ multiplex PCR; TCRdb keeps only in-frame clonotypes and omits some of them. Here the sample spans roughly 2.4 million clones, almost 96% being singletons. What was sequenced was naive CD4+ T cells sorted from blood. Subset specified: CD45RA+ positively selected. Receptors were obtained from a man aged 18 to 29 in good health.

This sequence joins TRBV19 and TRBJ1-2, with a weak D call TRBD1 (6 bases). V lost 6 bases, J lost 3 bases, and 11 bases lay in between. Germline CDR1 LNHDA, CDR2 SQIVND (reference sequence). CDR3 length: 13 amino acids. For the CDR3, the DNA is TGTGCCAGTAGACAGGGAATGGACTATGGCTACACCTTC. This gives the protein CASRQGMDYGYTF.

V and J are TRBV18 and TRBJ1-1, with a weak D call TRBD1 (5 bases). V lost 5 bases, J lost 3 bases, and 10 bases lay in between. The CDR3 is 13 residues long. Looked up from germline, CDR1 is KGHSH and CDR2 is LQKENI. The CDR3 region has the DNA TGTGCCAGCTCAGCCGACAGTTACACTGAAGCTTTCTTT. This sequence encodes CASSADSYTEAFF.

This chain uses TRBV27 with TRBJ1-6; weak D call: TRBD1 (5 bases). Germline V gene data show CDR1 as MNHEY and CDR2 as SMNVEV (reference sequence). The CDR3 consists of 16 residues. Trimming took off 4 bases at V and 7 bases at J, with 17 bases between the two ends. The CDR3 region is CASSSATGTVNSPLHF. CDR3 coding DNA: TGTGCCAGCAGTTCTGCCACCGGGACGGTAAATTCACCCCTCCACTTT.

The gene calls are TRBV5-5 and TRBJ2-2, with D tentatively TRBD2 (5 bases). Germline V gene data show CDR1 as SGHKS and CDR2 as YYEKEE (reference sequence). The CDR3 totals 15 residues. Trimming took 4 bases from V and 5 from J, leaving 15 bases between them. CDR3 DNA: TGTGCCAGCAGCCAAGACTTTAAGCGGACCGGGGAGCTGTTTTTT. It specifies CASSQDFKRTGELFF.

The chain recombines TRBV10-3 with TRBJ2-4, with 8 bases that match TRBD1. The germline V gene encodes CDR1 ENHRY and CDR2 SYGVKD. The CDR3 consists of 14 residues. Germline trimming cut 6 bases from V and 3 bases from J; bases unmatched to any gene: 4. CDR3 loop: CAISQDRDKNIQYF. The CDR3 DNA reads TGTGCCATCAGCCAGGACAGGGACAAAAACATTCAGTACTTC.

The chain employs TRBV4-1 and TRBJ2-1; either TRBD1 or TRBD2 may fit D (6 bases each). Trimming stripped 1 base from V and 2 bases from J, with 15 bases between. CDR1 MGHRA and CDR2 YSYEKL come from the germline V gene. There are 17 residues in the CDR3. Here the CDR3 DNA reads TGCGCCAGCAGCCAAGTGCGGAGGGGGGCACCCTACAATGAGCAGTTCTTC. Its protein is CASSQVRRGAPYNEQFF.

The rearrangement joins TRBV5-1 to TRBJ1-5; 9 nucleotides line up with TRBD1. CDR1 is SGHRS, CDR2 YFSETQ, per germline. J lost 2 bases, V lost 4 bases, and 7 bases had no gene match. The CDR3 covers 16 residues. DNA for the CDR3: TGCGCCAGCAGCCCGGGACAGGGCCGGGGCAATCAGCCCCAGCATTTT. Its protein product is CASSPGQGRGNQPQHF. The full variable domain, in which reference TRBV5-1 and TRBJ1-5 provide the parts outside the CDR3, is KAGVTQTPRYLIKTRGQQVTLSCSPISGHRSVSWYQQTPGQGLQFLFEYFSETQRNKGNFPGRFSGRQFSNSRSEMNVSTLELGDSALYLCASSPGQGRGNQPQHFGDGTRLSIL.

The V gene is TRBV4-2, the J gene TRBJ2-3, with a possible D match to TRBD2 (5 bases). V lost 0 bases and J lost 2, with 12 bases in between. The CDR3 is 16 amino acids. CDR1 is LGHNA and CDR2 is YNFKEQ in the germline V gene. DNA of the CDR3: TGTGCCAGCAGCCAAGAAACCCCGGGGAACACAGATACGCAGTATTTT. It yields the protein CASSQETPGNTDTQYF.

The chain is built from TRBV25-1 and TRBJ2-7, with 11 bases that match TRBD2. Germline V gene data show CDR1 as MGHDK and CDR2 as SYGVNS. This CDR3 has 14 residues. V lost 6 bases, J lost 7 bases, and 8 bases stayed unmatched. The CDR3 spells CASRRLAGPGEQYF. CDR3 DNA sequence: TGTGCCAGCAGACGACTAGCGGGACCGGGGGAGCAGTACTTC.